Below, 13 T cell receptor beta chains from the same sample are listed, as sequenced in a study of response to subunit inactivated influenza vaccine. MiXCR, applied by TCRdb to the RT-PCR reads, yields one record per CDR3 protein. Of some 550,000 distinct CDR3 sequences listed, roughly 25% are singletons. The same data also contributed to another study, on T cells expressing NK-cell markers. In that study: UMI-tagged 5'RACE template switching yielded the TCR beta cDNA.

The sample consisted of CD4+ T cells sorted from PBMCs, taken about 12 days after vaccination. These receptors all stem from a man in his fifties who received an inactivated influenza vaccine.

This clonotype showed up just a few times. The rearrangement uses TRBV10-3 and TRBJ1-2, with 9 bases aligning to TRBD1. Looked up from germline, CDR1 is ENHRY and CDR2 is SYGVKD. This CDR3 has 14 amino acids. The ends lost 6 bases at V and 2 bases at J; junction bases unmatched: 4. This CDR3 is CAIRPGTGNYGYTF. CDR3 in DNA: TGTGCCATCAGGCCCGGGACAGGGAACTATGGCTACACCTTC.

This clonotype turned up a few times. V and J are TRBV7-9 and TRBJ2-3; D unclear. The CDR3 covers 15 residues. Between the trimmed V and J ends, which lost 1 base and 7 bases, there was a span of 15 bases. Germline values: CDR1 SEHNR, CDR2 FQNEAQ (reference sequence). The CDR3 sequence: CASSLESSGLNTQYF. The CDR3 DNA follows: TGTGCCAGCAGCTTAGAGTCAAGTGGCTTGAATACGCAGTATTTT.

The chain recombines TRBV15 with TRBJ2-5, with D unclear. Deletions cut 0 bases from V and 5 bases from J, with 16 bases between. The CDR3 is 16 amino acids. The germline gives CDR1 LNHNV, CDR2 YYDKDF (reference sequence). CDR3 in amino acids: CATSRDLSRRAETQYF. The CDR3 bases are TGTGCCACCAGCAGAGATCTAAGTCGTCGGGCGGAGACCCAGTACTTC.

CDR3 amino acids: CASSLALTGEKNQPQHF. The CDR3, as DNA: TGTGCCAGCAGCTTAGCGTTAACAGGGGAGAAAAATCAGCCCCAGCATTTT. This chain joins TRBV7-6 and TRBJ1-5; 7 bases map to TRBD1. This CDR3 is 17 amino acids long. The J segment lost 4 bases and the V segment lost 0 bases, leaving 9 bases of the junction unmatched. Per the germline V gene, CDR1 is SGHVS and CDR2 is FNYEAQ.

The chain employs TRBV28 and TRBJ2-7; D remains ambiguous. Germline V gene lookup returns CDR1 MDHEN and CDR2 SYDVKM. This CDR3 is 14 amino acids long. V was cut by 3 bases and J by 4 bases, with 13 bases left in between. The CDR3 region is CASSFVTGPYEQYF. CDR3 nucleotide sequence: TGTGCCAGCAGTTTCGTTACCGGCCCATACGAGCAGTACTTC.

This clonotype was detected only a few times. J is TRBJ1-1 and V is TRBV20-1; 8 nucleotides agree with TRBD1. Trimming removed 6 bases from V and 4 bases from J; junction bases left unmatched: 7. This CDR3 contains 13 residues. Looked up from germline, CDR1 is DFQATT and CDR2 is SNEGSKA (reference sequence). In nucleotides, the CDR3 is TGCAGTGCCAAATGGACAGGGATCACTGAAGCTTTCTTT. Its translation: CSAKWTGITEAFF.

This clonotype has just a few counts. The rearrangement joins TRBV28 to TRBJ1-1; D remains unclear. The CDR3 totals 15 residues. Germline CDR1 reads MDHEN; CDR2 reads SYDVKM. Trimming stripped 8 bases from V and 0 bases from J, with 16 bases between. For the CDR3, the DNA is TGTGCCAGCGGACCCTCGTTGGATGTGAACACTGAAGCTTTCTTT. Encoded protein: CASGPSLDVNTEAFF. The entire variable domain, with the rest obtained from reference TRBV28 and TRBJ1-1, is as follows: DVKVTQSSRYLVKRTGEKVFLECVQDMDHENMFWYRQDPGLGLRLIYFSYDVKMKEKGDIPEGYSVSREKKERFSLILESASTNQTSMYLCASGPSLDVNTEAFFGQGTRLTVV.

The rearrangement joins TRBV7-9 to TRBJ2-2; 8 bases match TRBD2. Germline CDR1 and CDR2: SEHNR and FQNEAQ (reference sequence). The CDR3 length is 15 residues. V lost 7 bases and J lost 0; bases outside the gene matches: 4. The CDR3 loop reads CASTLAGPNTGELFF. CDR3 nucleotide sequence: TGTGCCAGCACTTTAGCGGGACCGAACACCGGGGAGCTGTTTTTT.

In this sample, this clonotype turned up many times. The gene calls are TRBV20-1 and TRBJ2-1; 7 nucleotides match TRBD1. Germline values: CDR1 DFQATT, CDR2 SNEGSKA (reference sequence). The CDR3 covers 15 residues. V was clipped by 0 bases and J by 6 bases; unmatched bases: 8. CDR3 coding DNA: TGCAGTGCTAGAGAACAGGGGTCCTTTGGCAATGAGCAGTTCTTC. Protein: CSAREQGSFGNEQFF.

The sample holds a few counts of this clonotype. The chain is built from TRBV21-1 and TRBJ2-7; the D call in the table, TRBD2, was not verified against the DNA. TRBV21-1 is an annotated pseudogene. This CDR3 spans 16 amino acids. For the CDR3, the DNA is TGTGCCAGCAGCACCTTTCAGCGGGCCATCTCCTACGAGCAGTACTTC. This translates into CASSTFQRAISYEQYF.

This clonotype was seen only a few times. The rearrangement joins TRBV28 to TRBJ1-3; 9 bases agree with TRBD1. The junction had 7 bases not matched to a gene; V was cut back by 6 bases and J by 4 bases. The CDR3 loop spans 15 amino acids. Germline V gene sequence: CDR1 MDHEN, CDR2 SYDVKM. The CDR3 reads CASSVPGQGGNTIYF. The CDR3 DNA reads as TGTGCCAGCAGCGTACCGGGACAGGGAGGAAACACCATATATTTT.

The chain joins TRBV9 to TRBJ2-5; 8 nucleotides agree with TRBD2. Germline V lookup: CDR1 SGDLS, CDR2 YYNGEE. The CDR3 sequence is 17 residues long. V shed 0 bases, J shed 4 bases, and the junction held 11 bases outside the gene matches. CDR3 DNA: TGTGCCAGCAGCGTAGGTACTAGCGGCGGTGATGGAGAGACCCAGTACTTC. This gives the protein CASSVGTSGGDGETQYF.

CDR3 protein: CASSLVATSGRWNEQFF. The CDR3 coding sequence is TGTGCCAGCAGCTTAGTAGCGACTAGCGGGAGGTGGAATGAGCAGTTCTTC. The chain joins TRBV11-2 to TRBJ2-1; 13 nucleotides align to TRBD2. Trimming removed 1 base from V and 7 bases from J; junction bases left unmatched: 7. The length of the CDR3 is 17 residues. Germline assignment: CDR1 SGHAT and CDR2 FQNNGV.